These 23 T cell receptor beta chains came from one sample sequenced in a study of CD8 T cells in ankylosing spondylitis. Study-wide points: A motif of roughly eight highly homologous TCR beta variants was seen as apparently characteristic of ankylosing spondylitis blood.

Their antigen targets remain unknown. TCRdb used MiXCR to reprocess the 5' RACE reads, holding one entry per CDR3 protein. The table shows approximately 400,000 distinct CDR3 sequences, with more than 15% occurring only once. What was sequenced was blood, either unsorted or a sorted T cell fraction (not recorded which). The origin of the receptors is a male donor with ankylosing spondylitis.

This clonotype appeared a few times. The V gene is TRBV27, the J gene TRBJ1-5; TRBD1 matches 7 bases. The germline CDR1 and CDR2 sequences are MNHEY and SMNVEV (reference sequence). CDR3 length: 15 residues. The trim removed 7 bases at V and 3 bases at J, leaving 9 bases unmatched. DNA for the CDR3: TGTGCCAGCAAAAGGGCAGGGGGATACAATCAGCCCCAGCATTTT. Residues: CASKRAGGYNQPQHF.

The rearrangement links TRBV7-2 to TRBJ2-3, with D maybe TRBD2 (6 bases). Germline V gene lookup returns CDR1 SGHTA and CDR2 FQGNSA. The ends were cut back, 5 bases at V and 6 bases at J, with 15 bases in the middle. The CDR3 totals 14 residues. CDR3 protein: CASSPRLARDTQYF. CDR3 coding DNA: TGTGCCAGCAGCCCTCGGCTAGCGCGGGATACGCAGTATTTT.

This clonotype was recorded a few times. The rearrangement uses TRBV12-3 or TRBV12-4 and TRBJ1-1; D is uncertain. Trimming left V 6 bases short and J 4 bases short, with 6 bases between. This CDR3 region has 11 residues. CDR3 residues: CASRFGTEAFF. As DNA, the CDR3 is TGTGCCAGCAGGTTCGGCACTGAAGCTTTCTTT.

This clonotype has just a few counts. The chain recombines TRBV5-1 with TRBJ1-4; 7 bases align to TRBD1. The trim removed 2 bases at V and 7 bases at J, leaving 8 bases unmatched. CDR1 and CDR2 (germline): SGHRS, YFSETQ. The CDR3 sequence is 15 residues long. CDR3 residues: CASSFQGEEGEKLFF. CDR3 nucleotides: TGCGCCAGCAGCTTCCAGGGGGAAGAGGGTGAAAAACTGTTTTTT.

This clonotype was counted many times. The V and J genes are TRBV5-1 and TRBJ2-1; D not certain. Germline CDR1 SGHRS, CDR2 YFSETQ. This CDR3 is built from 12 residues. V was shortened by 5 bases and J by 9 bases, with 12 bases between the two germline ends. As DNA, the CDR3 is TGCGCCAGCAGGGAACGTCTAACTGAGCAGTTCTTC. This translates into CASRERLTEQFF. The whole variable domain, filled in from reference TRBV5-1 and TRBJ2-1, reads KAGVTQTPRYLIKTRGQQVTLSCSPISGHRSVSWYQQTPGQGLQFLFEYFSETQRNKGNFPGRFSGRQFSNSRSEMNVSTLELGDSALYLCASRERLTEQFFGPGTRLTVL.

This clonotype appeared a few times. The genes are TRBV6-2 or TRBV6-3 and TRBJ2-7; no definite D call. Trimming left V 2 bases short and J 2 bases short, with 13 bases between. The CDR3 contains 15 residues. Germline CDR1 reads MNHEY; CDR2 reads SVGEGT. The CDR3 loop is CASSYVRYPTYEQYF. DNA of the CDR3: TGTGCCAGCAGTTACGTTCGTTACCCCACCTACGAGCAGTACTTC.

This chain connects TRBV11-2 to TRBJ2-5; 9 bases agree with TRBD2. From germline, CDR1 is SGHAT and CDR2 FQNNGV. The CDR3 is made up of 17 amino acids. J gave up 4 bases and V 0 bases, and 9 bases lay outside the gene matches. CDR3 DNA: TGTGCCAGCAGCTTAGAAATGGCGGGAGGGCCTCGAGAGACCCAGTACTTC. This translates into CASSLEMAGGPRETQYF.

The V gene is TRBV9, the J gene TRBJ2-3; D remains unclear. Trimming took off 5 bases at V and 1 base at J, with 8 bases between the two ends. The CDR3 has 13 residues. Per germline, CDR1 SGDLS and CDR2 YYNGEE. In nucleotides, the CDR3 is TGTGCCAGCAGGACCCAAGGCACAGATACGCAGTATTTT. The encoded protein is CASRTQGTDTQYF.

CDR3 loop: CASSATGTVYNEQFF. The CDR3 bases are TGTGCCAGCAGCGCGACAGGGACGGTCTACAATGAGCAGTTCTTC. The chain carries TRBV5-5 and TRBJ2-1; TRBD1 aligns across 7 bases. The CDR3 totals 15 residues. Germline V gene sequence: CDR1 SGHKS, CDR2 YYEKEE (reference sequence). Trimming at V came to 4 bases and at J to 3 bases, leaving 7 bases not matched to a gene.

This clonotype showed up just a few times. DNA of the CDR3: TGTGCCAGCAGCCGAGGGGGGGACAGGGGGGCTTTCTTT. This gives the protein CASSRGGDRGAFF. The chain links TRBV3-1 to TRBJ1-1; 11 bases are shared with TRBD1. The germline V gene encodes CDR1 LGHDT and CDR2 YNNKEL (reference sequence). V lost 4 bases and J lost 11; bases outside the gene matches: 6. There are 13 residues in the CDR3.

This CDR3 reads CASSTTGPTNQPQHF. CDR3 DNA: TGTGCCAGCAGTACGACCGGTCCCACCAATCAGCCCCAGCATTTT. The chain is built from TRBV12-3 or TRBV12-4 and TRBJ1-5; D is unclear. Trimming shortened V by 5 bases and J by 3 bases, and 14 bases separated the two germline ends. This CDR3 spans 15 amino acids.

The CDR3 DNA is TGCAGCGCCGGGACAGGTAGAATAACTGAAGCTTTCTTT. Protein sequence: CSAGTGRITEAFF. The rearrangement joins TRBV29-1 to TRBJ1-1; 8 positions agree with TRBD1. The CDR3 runs to 13 residues. Germline V gene data show CDR1 as SQVTM and CDR2 as ANQGSEA. Losses at the gene ends were 7 bases for V and 5 bases for J; bases not matched to a gene: 9.

This sequence joins TRBV19 and TRBJ2-4, with 9 nucleotides matching TRBD1. The junction had 3 bases not matched to a gene; V was cut back by 5 bases and J by 10 bases. The CDR3 is made up of 12 amino acids. Germline V gene data show CDR1 as LNHDA and CDR2 as SQIVND (reference sequence). The CDR3: CASSWDREIQYF. CDR3 DNA: TGTGCCAGTAGTTGGGACAGGGAAATTCAGTACTTC.

The chain joins TRBV4-1 to TRBJ1-6, with unresolved D. The CDR3 consists of 13 residues. Trimming shortened V by 1 base and J by 9 bases, and 7 bases separated the two germline ends. The germline V gene encodes CDR1 MGHRA and CDR2 YSYEKL. The CDR3 DNA is TGCGCCAGCAGCCAAGTGCTGGTTTCACCCCTCCACTTT. It specifies CASSQVLVSPLHF.

This chain links TRBV6-1 with TRBJ2-5; 12 nucleotides align to TRBD2. There are 14 residues in the CDR3. Trimming at V came to 7 bases and at J to 5 bases, leaving 5 bases not matched to a gene. Per the germline V gene, CDR1 is MNHNS and CDR2 is SASEGT. Here the CDR3 DNA reads TGTGCCAGCAAACTAGCGGGAGGTCGGGAGACCCAGTACTTC. It encodes CASKLAGGRETQYF.

The V and J genes are TRBV6-5 and TRBJ1-4; no clear D. V dropped 2 bases and J dropped 5 bases, with 12 bases sitting between them. Germline CDR1 and CDR2: MNHEY and SVGAGI. The CDR3 is made up of 15 amino acids. The DNA for the CDR3 is TGTGCCAGCAGTTACAAATCCGGGTTCAATGAAAAACTGTTTTTT. Protein product: CASSYKSGFNEKLFF.

The rearrangement uses TRBV19 and TRBJ2-2, with D tentatively TRBD1 (6 bases). CDR1 and CDR2 from the germline V gene are LNHDA and SQIVND (reference sequence). The CDR3 consists of 17 residues. V lost 9 bases and J 4 bases, leaving 24 bases between the germline ends. The CDR3 protein is CASSDPRAGAATGELFF. In DNA, the CDR3 is TGTGCCAGCAGTGACCCCAGGGCAGGGGCGGCCACCGGGGAGCTGTTTTTT.

This clonotype appeared many times. The chain is built from TRBV4-3 and TRBJ2-5, with unresolved D. The CDR3 length is 14 residues. CDR1 and CDR2 (germline): LGHNA, YSLEER. V lost 1 base, J lost 4 bases, and 10 bases lay in between. The CDR3 coding sequence is TGCGCCAGCAGCCAAGGAAAAAAGTCAGAGACCCAGTACTTC. Translation: CASSQGKKSETQYF.

A few counts support this clonotype. V usage is TRBV20-1 and J usage is TRBJ1-5; 7 bases are shared with TRBD1. Germline CDR1 reads DFQATT; CDR2 reads SNEGSKA (reference sequence). The CDR3 has 15 residues. V lost 6 bases, J lost 1 base, and 9 bases stayed unmatched. In nucleotides, the CDR3 is TGCAGTGCCCAGAACAGGGGTACGAGCAATCAGCCCCAGCATTTT. Translating gives CSAQNRGTSNQPQHF.

The sample holds many counts of this clonotype. The chain couples TRBV12-3 or TRBV12-4 to TRBJ2-2; tentatively, D is TRBD1 or TRBD2 (7 bases each). V was shortened by 6 bases and J by 4 bases, with 18 bases between the two germline ends. The CDR3 has 16 amino acids. The DNA for the CDR3 is TGTGCCAGCAGCCTCCAGGGGGGGGTCTTCACCGGGGAGCTGTTTTTT. Residues: CASSLQGGVFTGELFF.

The chain's CDR3 is CASKHRGNTEAFF. CDR3 DNA: TGTGCCAGCAAGCACAGAGGGAACACTGAAGCTTTCTTT. The V gene is TRBV6-2 or TRBV6-3, the J gene TRBJ1-1; D remains unclear. Trimming stripped 7 bases from V and 1 base from J, with 10 bases between. The CDR3 spans 13 residues. Germline assignment: CDR1 MNHEY and CDR2 SVGEGT.

This chain joins TRBV12-3 or TRBV12-4 and TRBJ2-7; TRBD2 might be the D (6 bases). Between the trimmed V and J ends, which lost 3 bases and 1 base, there was a span of 22 bases. The CDR3 is made up of 18 amino acids. This chain's CDR3 is CASSLGGIKWGISYEQYF. The CDR3 region has the DNA TGTGCCAGCAGTTTGGGGGGAATTAAATGGGGGATATCCTACGAGCAGTACTTC.

This clonotype occurred a few times. The rearrangement uses TRBV12-3 or TRBV12-4 and TRBJ1-4; 8 nucleotides match TRBD1. The CDR3 sequence is 14 residues long. V lost 6 bases and J lost 8; bases outside the gene matches: 8. The CDR3 protein is CASSPTGAREKLFF. The CDR3 DNA follows: TGTGCCAGCAGCCCGACAGGGGCTAGAGAAAAACTGTTTTTT.